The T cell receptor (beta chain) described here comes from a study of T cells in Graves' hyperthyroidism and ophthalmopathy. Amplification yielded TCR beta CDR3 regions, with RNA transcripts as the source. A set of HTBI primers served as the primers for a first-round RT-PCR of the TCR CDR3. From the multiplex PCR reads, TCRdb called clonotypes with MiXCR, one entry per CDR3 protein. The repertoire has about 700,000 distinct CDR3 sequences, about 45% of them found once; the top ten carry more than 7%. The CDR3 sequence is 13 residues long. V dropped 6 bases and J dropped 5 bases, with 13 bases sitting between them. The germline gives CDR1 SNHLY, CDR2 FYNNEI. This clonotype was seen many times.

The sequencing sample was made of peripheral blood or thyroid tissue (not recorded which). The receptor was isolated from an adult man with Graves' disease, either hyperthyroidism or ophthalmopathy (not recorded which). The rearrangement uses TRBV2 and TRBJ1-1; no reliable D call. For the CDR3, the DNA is TGTGCCAGCAGCCAACCTGAGGGTACTGAAGCTTTCTTT. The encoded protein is CASSQPEGTEAFF.